This TCR beta chain is from a study of T cell repertoires in cytomegalovirus infection (dated by TCRdb to the late 2010s). Turning to the overall study: Donor HLA type was relevant to the analysis, as public TCR beta signatures indicated carriage of CMV infection together with the matching HLA type. Study-level results and caveats: Cumulative frequency of public TCR beta family members discriminated carriers of CMV infection plus the relevant HLA type in this cohort and an independent 352-donor cohort. The ex vivo response was dominated by HLA-C-restricted CMV-specific TCR beta clonotypes, and the single most frequent clonotype in two of eight donors was supplied by these HLA-C-restricted clonotypes.

Details on this clonotype: This receptor's antigen is unknown. Per-nucleotide qualities are absent, and no much larger clonotype sits a single base away.

The instrument was an Illumina HiSeq 1500. The raw public reads went through TCRdb reprocessing: fastp at Q25, MiXCR clone calling, in-frame beta chains kept. Rows matching on CDR3 protein sequence are summarized as one entry with the most common DNA and genes. This sample has under 850,000 distinct CDR3 sequences in its table, and 35% of those were observed once. The ten most abundant clones make up roughly 2.9% of the sample. The CDR3 spans 16 residues, from the cysteine through the phenylalanine. Only CDR3 DNA is held: 48 bases, read in frame from base 1. The V end loses 3 bases and the J end loses 4 bases, and a stretch of 17 bases separates them. From the germline V gene (reference sequence), CDR1 is SGHNT and CDR2 is YYREEE.

The sequenced sample consisted of PBMCs. The rearranged segments are TRBV5-4 and TRBJ2-1; TRBD2 is a possible D gene, resting on 6 matching bases. The sequence was obtained from a human donor in good health (CMV status not recorded). Some clones in this sample may be carry-over from other donors' samples. At the DNA level, the sequence is TGTGCCAGCAGCTCATATACGGGAGCTAGGTACAATGAGCAGTTCTTC. Its translation reads: CASSSYTGARYNEQFF.